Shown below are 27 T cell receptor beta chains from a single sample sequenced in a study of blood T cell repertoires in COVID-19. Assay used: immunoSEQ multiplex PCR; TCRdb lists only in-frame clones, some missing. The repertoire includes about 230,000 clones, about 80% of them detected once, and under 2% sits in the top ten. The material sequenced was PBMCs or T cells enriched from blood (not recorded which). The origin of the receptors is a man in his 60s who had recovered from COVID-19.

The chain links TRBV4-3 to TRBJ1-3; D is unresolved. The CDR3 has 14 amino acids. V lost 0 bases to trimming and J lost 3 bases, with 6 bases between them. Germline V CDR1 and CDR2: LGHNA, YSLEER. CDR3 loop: CASSQDRVGNTIYF. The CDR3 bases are TGCGCCAGCAGCCAAGATCGCGTTGGAAACACCATATATTTT.

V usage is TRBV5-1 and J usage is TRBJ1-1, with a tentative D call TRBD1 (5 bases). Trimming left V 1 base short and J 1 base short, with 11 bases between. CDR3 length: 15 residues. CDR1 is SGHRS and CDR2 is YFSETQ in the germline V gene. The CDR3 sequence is CASSLIPGQNTEAFF. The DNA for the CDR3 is TGCGCCAGCAGCTTGATCCCAGGGCAGAACACTGAAGCTTTCTTT. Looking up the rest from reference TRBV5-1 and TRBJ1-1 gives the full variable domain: KAGVTQTPRYLIKTRGQQVTLSCSPISGHRSVSWYQQTPGQGLQFLFEYFSETQRNKGNFPGRFSGRQFSNSRSEMNVSTLELGDSALYLCASSLIPGQNTEAFFGQGTRLTVV.

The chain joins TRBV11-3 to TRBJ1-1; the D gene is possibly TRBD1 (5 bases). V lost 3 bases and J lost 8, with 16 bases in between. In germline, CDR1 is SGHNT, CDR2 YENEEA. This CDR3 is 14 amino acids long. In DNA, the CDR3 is TGTGCCAGCAGCTTCCAACCTTGGGGCGGAGAAGCTTTCTTT. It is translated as CASSFQPWGGEAFF.

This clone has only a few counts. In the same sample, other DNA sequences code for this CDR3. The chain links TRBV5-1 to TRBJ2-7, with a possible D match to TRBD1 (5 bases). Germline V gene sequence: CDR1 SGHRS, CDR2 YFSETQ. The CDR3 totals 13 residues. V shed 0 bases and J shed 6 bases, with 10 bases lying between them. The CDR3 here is CASSLGQGGEQYF. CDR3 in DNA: TGCGCCAGCAGCTTGGGGCAGGGCGGCGAGCAGTACTTC.

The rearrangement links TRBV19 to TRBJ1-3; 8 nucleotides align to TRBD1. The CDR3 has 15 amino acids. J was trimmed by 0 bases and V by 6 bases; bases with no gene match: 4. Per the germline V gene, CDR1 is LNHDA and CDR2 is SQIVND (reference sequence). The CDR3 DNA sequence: TGTGCCAGTAGGGACAGGGTCGACTCTGGAAACACCATATATTTT. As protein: CASRDRVDSGNTIYF. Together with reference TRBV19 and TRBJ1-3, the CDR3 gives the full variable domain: DGGITQSPKYLFRKEGQNVTLSCEQNLNHDAMYWYRQDPGQGLRLIYYSQIVNDFQKGDIAEGYSVSREKKESFPLTVTSAQKNPTAFYLCASRDRVDSGNTIYFGEGSWLTVV.

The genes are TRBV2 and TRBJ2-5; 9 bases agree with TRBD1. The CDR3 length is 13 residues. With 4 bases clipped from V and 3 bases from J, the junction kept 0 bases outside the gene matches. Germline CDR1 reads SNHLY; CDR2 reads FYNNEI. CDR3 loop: CASSGDREETQYF. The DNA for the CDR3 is TGTGCCAGCAGTGGGGACAGGGAAGAGACCCAGTACTTC.

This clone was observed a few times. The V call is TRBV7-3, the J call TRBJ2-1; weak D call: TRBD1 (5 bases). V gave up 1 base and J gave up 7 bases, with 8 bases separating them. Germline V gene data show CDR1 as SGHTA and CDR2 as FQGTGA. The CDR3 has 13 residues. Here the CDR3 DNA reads TGTGCCAGCAGCTTAAGAAGGGGTAATGAGCAGTTCTTC. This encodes CASSLRRGNEQFF.

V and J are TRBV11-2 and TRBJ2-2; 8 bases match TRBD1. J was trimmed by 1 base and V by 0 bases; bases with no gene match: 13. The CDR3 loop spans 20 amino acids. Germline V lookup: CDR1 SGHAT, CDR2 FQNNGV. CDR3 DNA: TGTGCCAGCAGCTTAGAGGGGCCGCAGGGGGCTTTTTGGAACACCGGGGAGCTGTTTTTT. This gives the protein CASSLEGPQGAFWNTGELFF.

CDR3 protein: CASSLGTADNEQFF. DNA of the CDR3: TGTGCCAGTAGTCTCGGGACAGCCGACAATGAGCAGTTCTTC. The chain has TRBV19 and TRBJ2-1; TRBD1 agrees at 7 bases. V gave up 5 bases and J gave up 5 bases; unmatched junction bases: 6. This CDR3 has 14 amino acids. CDR1 is LNHDA and CDR2 is SQIVND in the germline V gene (reference sequence).

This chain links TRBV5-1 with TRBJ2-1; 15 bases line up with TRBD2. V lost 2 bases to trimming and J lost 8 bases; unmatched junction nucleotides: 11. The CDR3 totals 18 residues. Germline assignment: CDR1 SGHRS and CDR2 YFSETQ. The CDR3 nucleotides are TGCGCCAGCAGCTTCACATCCTGGACTAGCGGGGGGGTGGATGAGCAGTTCTTC. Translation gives CASSFTSWTSGGVDEQFF.

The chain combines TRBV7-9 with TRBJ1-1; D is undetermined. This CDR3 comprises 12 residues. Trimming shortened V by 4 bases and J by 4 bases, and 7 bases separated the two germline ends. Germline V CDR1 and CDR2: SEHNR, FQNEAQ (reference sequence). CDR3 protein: CASSYSSTEAFF. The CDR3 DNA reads TGTGCCAGCAGCTATAGTAGCACTGAAGCTTTCTTT.

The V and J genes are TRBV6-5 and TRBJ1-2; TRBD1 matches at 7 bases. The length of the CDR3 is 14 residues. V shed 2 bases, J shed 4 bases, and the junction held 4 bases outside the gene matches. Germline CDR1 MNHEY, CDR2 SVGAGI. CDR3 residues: CASSYTTGSYGYTF. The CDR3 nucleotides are TGTGCCAGCAGTTACACGACAGGGAGCTATGGCTACACCTTC.

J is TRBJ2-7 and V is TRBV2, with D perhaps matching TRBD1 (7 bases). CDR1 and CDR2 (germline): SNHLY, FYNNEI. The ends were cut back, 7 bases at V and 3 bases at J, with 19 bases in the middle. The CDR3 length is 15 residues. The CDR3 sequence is CASKRQGGGDYEQYF. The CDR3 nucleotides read TGTGCCAGCAAAAGACAGGGAGGCGGGGACTACGAGCAGTACTTC.

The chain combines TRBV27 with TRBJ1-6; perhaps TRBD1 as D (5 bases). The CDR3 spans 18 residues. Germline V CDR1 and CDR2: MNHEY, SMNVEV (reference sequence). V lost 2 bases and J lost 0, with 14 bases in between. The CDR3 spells CASSLRGGASSYNSPLHF. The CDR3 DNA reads TGTGCCAGCAGTTTAAGGGGTGGGGCGTCCTCCTATAATTCACCCCTCCACTTT.

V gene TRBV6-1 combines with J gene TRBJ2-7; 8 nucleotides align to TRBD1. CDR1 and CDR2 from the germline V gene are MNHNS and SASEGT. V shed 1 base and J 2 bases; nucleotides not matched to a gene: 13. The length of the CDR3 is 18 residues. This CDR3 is CASSEDTTGTGRAYEQYF. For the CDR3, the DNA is TGTGCCAGCAGTGAAGATACTACCGGGACAGGCAGAGCCTACGAGCAGTACTTC.

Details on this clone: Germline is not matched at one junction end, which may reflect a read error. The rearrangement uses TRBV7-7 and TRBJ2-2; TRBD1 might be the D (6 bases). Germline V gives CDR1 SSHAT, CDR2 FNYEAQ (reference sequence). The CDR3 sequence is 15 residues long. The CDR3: CASSPIHREGGELFF. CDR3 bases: TGTGCTAGCAGCCCCATCCACAGGGAAGGCGGGGAGCTGTTTTTT. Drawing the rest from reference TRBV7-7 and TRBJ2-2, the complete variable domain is GAGVSQSPRYKVTKRGQDVTLRCDPISSHATLYWYQQALGQGPEFLTYFNYEAQPDKSGLPSDRFSAERPEGSISTLTIQRTEQRDSAMYRCASSPIHREGGELFFGEGSRLTVL.

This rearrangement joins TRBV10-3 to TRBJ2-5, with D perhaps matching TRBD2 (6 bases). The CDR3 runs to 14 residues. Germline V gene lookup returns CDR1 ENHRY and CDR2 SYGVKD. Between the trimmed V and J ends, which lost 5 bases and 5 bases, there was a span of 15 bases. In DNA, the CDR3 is TGTGCCATCAGTATTGTGGGCGCGGGGGAGACCCAGTACTTC. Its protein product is CAISIVGAGETQYF.

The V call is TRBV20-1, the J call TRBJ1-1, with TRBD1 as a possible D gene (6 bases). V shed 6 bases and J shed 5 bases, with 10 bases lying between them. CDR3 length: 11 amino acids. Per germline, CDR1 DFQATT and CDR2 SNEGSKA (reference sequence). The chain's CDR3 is CSAFQGTEAFF. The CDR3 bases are TGCAGTGCCTTCCAGGGGACTGAAGCTTTCTTT.

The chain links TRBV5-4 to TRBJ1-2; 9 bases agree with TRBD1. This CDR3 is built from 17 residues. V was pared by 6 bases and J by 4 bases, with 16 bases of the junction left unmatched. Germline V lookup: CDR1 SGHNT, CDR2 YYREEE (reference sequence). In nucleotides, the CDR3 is TGTGCCAGCACTCCGGGACAGGGCACAACCGGTGGCTATGGCTACACCTTC. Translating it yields CASTPGQGTTGGYGYTF.

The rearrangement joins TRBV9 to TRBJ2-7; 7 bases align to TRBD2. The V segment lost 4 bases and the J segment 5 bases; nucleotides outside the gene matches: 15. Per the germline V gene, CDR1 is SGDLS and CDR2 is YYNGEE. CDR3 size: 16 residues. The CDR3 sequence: CASSPQVGGTVNEQYF. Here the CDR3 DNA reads TGTGCCAGCAGCCCCCAAGTGGGGGGGACCGTTAACGAGCAGTACTTC.

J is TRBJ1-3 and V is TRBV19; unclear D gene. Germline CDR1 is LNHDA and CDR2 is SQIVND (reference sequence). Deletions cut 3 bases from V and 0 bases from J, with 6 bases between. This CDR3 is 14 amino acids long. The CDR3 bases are TGTGCCAGTAGTATCGCGAGCTCTGGAAACACCATATATTTT. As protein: CASSIASSGNTIYF.

The CDR3 nucleotides are TGTGCCAGCACAAAGCCGCCGGGACAGGCGAACACCGGGGAGCTGTTTTTT. This gives the protein CASTKPPGQANTGELFF. The V gene is TRBV9, the J gene TRBJ2-2; 8 positions match TRBD1. The CDR3 runs 17 residues. V shed 6 bases, J shed 0 bases, and the junction held 10 bases outside the gene matches. CDR1 is SGDLS, CDR2 YYNGEE, per germline.

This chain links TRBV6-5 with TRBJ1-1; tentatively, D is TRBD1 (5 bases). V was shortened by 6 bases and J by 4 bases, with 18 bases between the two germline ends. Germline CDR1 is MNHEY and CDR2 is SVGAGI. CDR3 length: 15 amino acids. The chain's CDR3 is CASRTTATGGTEAFF. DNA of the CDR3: TGTGCCAGCAGGACAACTGCTACAGGTGGCACTGAAGCTTTCTTT.

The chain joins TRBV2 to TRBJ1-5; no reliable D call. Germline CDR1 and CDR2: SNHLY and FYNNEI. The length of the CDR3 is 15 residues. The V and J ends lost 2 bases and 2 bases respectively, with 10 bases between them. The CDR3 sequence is CASSESGLGNQPQHF. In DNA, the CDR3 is TGTGCCAGCAGTGAAAGCGGTTTGGGCAATCAGCCCCAGCATTTT.

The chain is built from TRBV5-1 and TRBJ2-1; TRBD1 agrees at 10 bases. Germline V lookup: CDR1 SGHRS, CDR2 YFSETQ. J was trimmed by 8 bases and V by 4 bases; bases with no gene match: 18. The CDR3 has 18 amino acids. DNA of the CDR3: TGCGCCAGCAGCCGGCAGATAACGACAGGGGGCGCTTTCCATGAGCAGTTCTTC. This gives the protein CASSRQITTGGAFHEQFF.

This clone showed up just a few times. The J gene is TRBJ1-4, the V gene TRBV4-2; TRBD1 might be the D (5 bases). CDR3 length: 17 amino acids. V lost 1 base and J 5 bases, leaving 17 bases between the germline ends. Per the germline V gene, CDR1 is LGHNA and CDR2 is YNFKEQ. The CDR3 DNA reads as TGTGCCAGCAGCCAAGGGGGCGGGGGACTCGGGAATGAAAAACTGTTTTTT. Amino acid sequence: CASSQGGGGLGNEKLFF.

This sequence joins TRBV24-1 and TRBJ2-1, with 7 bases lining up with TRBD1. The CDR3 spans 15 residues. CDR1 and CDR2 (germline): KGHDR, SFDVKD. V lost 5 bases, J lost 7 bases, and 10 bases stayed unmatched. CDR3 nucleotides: TGTGCCACCAGTGTACCGGGACAGAGCAGGAATGAGCAGTTCTTC. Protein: CATSVPGQSRNEQFF.